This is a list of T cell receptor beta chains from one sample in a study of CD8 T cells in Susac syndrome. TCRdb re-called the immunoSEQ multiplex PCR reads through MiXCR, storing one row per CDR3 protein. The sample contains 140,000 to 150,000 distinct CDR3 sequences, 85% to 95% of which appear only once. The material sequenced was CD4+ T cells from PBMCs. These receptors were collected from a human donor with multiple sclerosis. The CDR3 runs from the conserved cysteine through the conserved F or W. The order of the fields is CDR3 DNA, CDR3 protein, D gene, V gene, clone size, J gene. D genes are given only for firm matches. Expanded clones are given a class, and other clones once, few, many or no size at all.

CDR3 DNA: TGCGCCAGCAGCTTGGCTACTAGCGGAACCACAGATACGCAGTATTTT
CDR3 protein: CASSLATSGTTDTQYF
D gene: TRBD2
V gene: TRBV5-1
clone size: .
J gene: TRBJ2-3

CDR3 DNA: TGTGCCACCAGTGACTCGACCGGGTTGGGAGGCTACACCTTC
CDR3 protein: CATSDSTGLGGYTF
D gene: .
V gene: TRBV24-1
clone size: .
J gene: TRBJ1-2

CDR3 DNA: TGTGCCAGCAGCGTTACAGGTACTACGCAGTATTTT
CDR3 protein: CASSVTGTTQYF
D gene: .
V gene: TRBV9
clone size: .
J gene: TRBJ2-3

CDR3 DNA: TGTGCCAGCAGCCGGGGACTAGCGGGGGGCAACCACGAGCAGTACTTC
CDR3 protein: CASSRGLAGGNHEQYF
D gene: TRBD2
V gene: TRBV3-1
clone size: once
J gene: TRBJ2-7

CDR3 DNA: TGTGCCAGCAGCCTGGGACACCCGGGGTCACCCCTCCACTTT
CDR3 protein: CASSLGHPGSPLHF
D gene: .
V gene: TRBV7-3
clone size: once
J gene: TRBJ1-6

CDR3 DNA: TGCAGTGCTCCGGGACAGAACCTGAACTATGGCTACACCTTC
CDR3 protein: CSAPGQNLNYGYTF
D gene: TRBD1
V gene: TRBV20-1
clone size: .
J gene: TRBJ1-2

CDR3 DNA: TGTGCCAGCAGCTTCTCGACAGGGAGCGAGCAGTACTTC
CDR3 protein: CASSFSTGSEQYF
D gene: TRBD1
V gene: TRBV7-9
clone size: .
J gene: TRBJ2-7

CDR3 DNA: TGTGCCAGCTCCCAAAGGACAGGGAACTATGGCTACACCTTC
CDR3 protein: CASSQRTGNYGYTF
D gene: TRBD1
V gene: TRBV18
clone size: once
J gene: TRBJ1-2

CDR3 DNA: TGCAGTGCTCAGAGACAGGGGTCACGGAACACTGAAGCTTTCTTT
CDR3 protein: CSAQRQGSRNTEAFF
D gene: TRBD1
V gene: TRBV20-1
clone size: .
J gene: TRBJ1-1

CDR3 DNA: TGCAGTGCTAGCGGGTGGGGGGCCCTCACAGATACGCAGTATTTT
CDR3 protein: CSASGWGALTDTQYF
D gene: .
V gene: TRBV20-1
clone size: .
J gene: TRBJ2-3

CDR3 DNA: TGTGCCAGCAGTGAAGGGGGAGGTGGAACCGGGGAGCTGTTTTTT
CDR3 protein: CASSEGGGGTGELFF
D gene: .
V gene: TRBV2
clone size: .
J gene: TRBJ2-2

CDR3 DNA: TGTGCCAGTAGTCCCAGCCCTCGGACAAGGAAAGCTTTCTTT
CDR3 protein: CASSPSPRTRKAFF
D gene: .
V gene: TRBV19
clone size: .
J gene: TRBJ1-1

CDR3 DNA: TGTGCCAGCAGCTTGGGGTTGGGACTAGGGGCGAGTGAGCAGTTCTTC
CDR3 protein: CASSLGLGLGASEQFF
D gene: TRBD2
V gene: TRBV7-3
clone size: .
J gene: TRBJ2-1

CDR3 DNA: TGTGCCAGCAGTGGTCGGGGTTGGTACCAAGAGACCCAGTACTTC
CDR3 protein: CASSGRGWYQETQYF
D gene: .
V gene: TRBV2
clone size: .
J gene: TRBJ2-5

CDR3 DNA: TGCAGCGTCCCTAGGTCCGGCGGGGGGGCAGATCAGCCCCAGCATTTT
CDR3 protein: CSVPRSGGGADQPQHF
D gene: .
V gene: TRBV29-1
clone size: .
J gene: TRBJ1-5

CDR3 DNA: TGTGCCAGCGGGGATACGGGGCCGAACACTGAAGCTTTCTTT
CDR3 protein: CASGDTGPNTEAFF
D gene: .
V gene: TRBV25-1
clone size: .
J gene: TRBJ1-1

CDR3 DNA: TGCAACGTCCCGAAGGGACAGGTCTCCAATACGCAGTATTTT
CDR3 protein: CNVPKGQVSNTQYF
D gene: TRBD1
V gene: TRBV29-1
clone size: .
J gene: TRBJ2-3

CDR3 DNA: TGCAGCGTAGGACCAGATACGCAGTATTTT
CDR3 protein: CSVGPDTQYF
D gene: .
V gene: TRBV29-1
clone size: .
J gene: TRBJ2-3

CDR3 DNA: TGTGCCAGCAGCTCGACAGGGCGGACAGGGGGGAAGAATTCACCCCTCCACTTT
CDR3 protein: CASSSTGRTGGKNSPLHF
D gene: TRBD1
V gene: TRBV7-2
clone size: .
J gene: TRBJ1-6

CDR3 DNA: TGTGCCAGCAGCCCGAGGACTAGCGTATACGATACGCAGTATTTT
CDR3 protein: CASSPRTSVYDTQYF
D gene: TRBD2
V gene: TRBV7-2
clone size: few
J gene: TRBJ2-3

CDR3 DNA: TGCAGTGCTAGCGACTCGCCGTGGGGACAGGGGTTGAGAACTAGCACAGATACGCAGTATTTT
CDR3 protein: CSASDSPWGQGLRTSTDTQYF
D gene: TRBD1
V gene: TRBV20-1
clone size: .
J gene: TRBJ2-3

CDR3 DNA: TGTGCCAGCAGCTTAGCCCAAATGCCGGGACTGGGGTATTACGAGCAGTACTTC
CDR3 protein: CASSLAQMPGLGYYEQYF
D gene: .
V gene: TRBV7-8
clone size: .
J gene: TRBJ2-7

CDR3 DNA: TGTGCCAGCAGTAGGAACACAGATACGCAGTATTTT
CDR3 protein: CASSRNTDTQYF
D gene: .
V gene: TRBV6-1
clone size: .
J gene: TRBJ2-3

CDR3 DNA: TGTGCCAGCAGGACACCCAACGAGGATGGCTACACCTTC
CDR3 protein: CASRTPNEDGYTF
D gene: .
V gene: TRBV25-1
clone size: .
J gene: TRBJ1-2

CDR3 DNA: TGCAGTGCTAGGACCCTGGACAGTCTGAACACTGAAGCTTTCTTT
CDR3 protein: CSARTLDSLNTEAFF
D gene: .
V gene: TRBV20-1
clone size: .
J gene: TRBJ1-1

CDR3 DNA: TGTGCCAGTGTATCCCTTAAGGGCCAGCCCCAGCATTTT
CDR3 protein: CASVSLKGQPQHF
D gene: .
V gene: TRBV6-1
clone size: .
J gene: TRBJ1-5

CDR3 DNA: TGTGCCAGCCGCTACCCGGGGAGCTCCTACAATGAGCAGTTCTTC
CDR3 protein: CASRYPGSSYNEQFF
D gene: .
V gene: TRBV12-3/TRBV12-4
clone size: once
J gene: TRBJ2-1

CDR3 DNA: TGTGCCAGCAGCTTACCTCCAGGATGCGTGGGAAAGCTTTTCTTT
CDR3 protein: CASSLPPGCVGKLFF
D gene: .
V gene: TRBV7-9
clone size: once
J gene: TRBJ1-1

CDR3 DNA: TGCGCCAGCAGCCTAAGGTGGGGGCAGCCCCAGCATTTT
CDR3 protein: CASSLRWGQPQHF
D gene: .
V gene: TRBV4-3
clone size: .
J gene: TRBJ1-5

CDR3 DNA: TGTGCCAGCACCCCAATAAGGACAGGGCGCTATGGCTACACCTTC
CDR3 protein: CASTPIRTGRYGYTF
D gene: TRBD1
V gene: TRBV6-5
clone size: .
J gene: TRBJ1-2

CDR3 DNA: TGTGCCAGCAGCCCCACAGGGGGCGGCCGCGGGACCCAGTACTTC
CDR3 protein: CASSPTGGGRGTQYF
D gene: TRBD1
V gene: TRBV7-9
clone size: .
J gene: TRBJ2-5

CDR3 DNA: TGTGCCAGCAGCCGGGATTTAGCGGGGATCTACGAGCAGTACTTC
CDR3 protein: CASSRDLAGIYEQYF
D gene: TRBD2
V gene: TRBV3-1
clone size: .
J gene: TRBJ2-7

CDR3 DNA: TGTGCCAGCTCACCACCCGGGACAGGGTCCTACGAGCAGTACTTC
CDR3 protein: CASSPPGTGSYEQYF
D gene: TRBD1
V gene: TRBV18
clone size: few
J gene: TRBJ2-7

CDR3 DNA: TGTGCCAGCAGCTTAGTGGGGACCGCAGGACCCTACGAGCAGTACTTC
CDR3 protein: CASSLVGTAGPYEQYF
D gene: .
V gene: TRBV7-2
clone size: .
J gene: TRBJ2-7

CDR3 DNA: TGTGCCACCATGTTCACAGATACGCAGTATTTT
CDR3 protein: CATMFTDTQYF
D gene: .
V gene: TRBV24-1
clone size: .
J gene: TRBJ2-3

CDR3 DNA: TGCAGTGCTAGAGCCAGGACTAGCGGATACAATGAGCAGTTCTTC
CDR3 protein: CSARARTSGYNEQFF
D gene: TRBD2
V gene: TRBV20-1
clone size: .
J gene: TRBJ2-1

CDR3 DNA: TGTGCCTGGAGTCCACGGGGGGCGAATTCTGAAGCTTTCTTT
CDR3 protein: CAWSPRGANSEAFF
D gene: .
V gene: TRBV30
clone size: .
J gene: TRBJ1-1

CDR3 DNA: TGTGCCAGCCGATGGACAGATAATTCACCCCTCCACTTT
CDR3 protein: CASRWTDNSPLHF
D gene: .
V gene: TRBV25-1
clone size: once
J gene: TRBJ1-6

CDR3 DNA: TGTGCCAGCAGCTTAGAAGGGTCCCCTAGTTCATCCCTCCACTTT
CDR3 protein: CASSLEGSPSSSLHF
D gene: .
V gene: TRBV7-8
clone size: few
J gene: TRBJ1-6

CDR3 DNA: TGTGCCAGCACTTCTCGAAGGGGGAAAGAGACCCAGTACTTC
CDR3 protein: CASTSRRGKETQYF
D gene: .
V gene: TRBV7-2
clone size: .
J gene: TRBJ2-5

CDR3 DNA: TGCGCCAGCAGCTTGGGGGCGCGGAACAATGAGCAGTTCTTC
CDR3 protein: CASSLGARNNEQFF
D gene: .
V gene: TRBV5-1
clone size: .
J gene: TRBJ2-1

CDR3 DNA: TGCAGTGTCAAGAAACCAATTCCACGCCCGAACACCGGGGAGCTGTTTTTT
CDR3 protein: CSVKKPIPRPNTGELFF
D gene: .
V gene: TRBV20-1
clone size: .
J gene: TRBJ2-2

CDR3 DNA: TGTGCCAGCAGCCAATTCTGGTCAAGAGGTGGAGACACCATTCAGTACTTC
CDR3 protein: CASSQFWSRGGDTIQYF
D gene: .
V gene: TRBV3-1
clone size: .
J gene: TRBJ2-4

CDR3 DNA: TGTGCCAGCAGTTTAGTGGCGACAGGGACCGAGCAGTACTTC
CDR3 protein: CASSLVATGTEQYF
D gene: TRBD1
V gene: TRBV12-3/TRBV12-4
clone size: .
J gene: TRBJ2-7

CDR3 DNA: TGCAGTGCCCCCCTAGGACAGGGGGCGAGCGGGAGAATCTACGAGCAGTACTTC
CDR3 protein: CSAPLGQGASGRIYEQYF
D gene: TRBD1
V gene: TRBV20-1
clone size: .
J gene: TRBJ2-7

CDR3 DNA: TGCAGTGCAAACCGGGACAACAATCAGCCCCAGCATTTT
CDR3 protein: CSANRDNNQPQHF
D gene: .
V gene: TRBV20-1
clone size: once
J gene: TRBJ1-5

CDR3 DNA: TGCGCCAGCAGCCTCAATCCGACCGGGACTAGCGGGAGGAACTCCTACAATGAGCAGTTCTTC
CDR3 protein: CASSLNPTGTSGRNSYNEQFF
D gene: TRBD2
V gene: TRBV4-1
clone size: few
J gene: TRBJ2-1

CDR3 DNA: TGCAGTGCTAGGCCCGGCTCGACAAATCAGCCCCAGCATTTT
CDR3 protein: CSARPGSTNQPQHF
D gene: .
V gene: TRBV20-1
clone size: .
J gene: TRBJ1-5

CDR3 DNA: TGTGCCAGCAGTGTTAAACTAGCGGGAGATAGTAATGAGCAGTTCTTC
CDR3 protein: CASSVKLAGDSNEQFF
D gene: TRBD2
V gene: TRBV6-1
clone size: .
J gene: TRBJ2-1

CDR3 DNA: TGTGCCAGCCGCTCAACCGGGGCAGACGAGCAGTACTTC
CDR3 protein: CASRSTGADEQYF
D gene: .
V gene: TRBV12-3/TRBV12-4
clone size: .
J gene: TRBJ2-7

CDR3 DNA: TGCAGTGCTAGTGACGAAGTTGATACTGAAGCTTTCTTT
CDR3 protein: CSASDEVDTEAFF
D gene: .
V gene: TRBV20-1
clone size: .
J gene: TRBJ1-1

CDR3 DNA: TGTGCCAGCAGTTTCCGGAAGAAGGGCACAGATACGCAGTATTTT
CDR3 protein: CASSFRKKGTDTQYF
D gene: .
V gene: TRBV12-3/TRBV12-4
clone size: .
J gene: TRBJ2-3

CDR3 DNA: TGCAGTGCTAGGGCCAGCCGAAGCACAGATACGCAGTATTTT
CDR3 protein: CSARASRSTDTQYF
D gene: .
V gene: TRBV20-1
clone size: .
J gene: TRBJ2-3

CDR3 DNA: TGTGCCAGCAGTCAGGGGACAGAGCAGTACTTC
CDR3 protein: CASSQGTEQYF
D gene: .
V gene: TRBV12-3/TRBV12-4
clone size: .
J gene: TRBJ2-7